The TCR beta chain described here comes from a study of T-cell memory formation after mild COVID-19. General study findings and limits: There was a balanced CD4/CD8 profile in clones contracting day 15 to 85, and later expanders leaned CD4+. Pre-infection memory carried some responding clones, suggesting that cross-reactive memory joined.

The CDR3 spans 19 residues. The V segment lost 5 bases and the J segment 4 bases; nucleotides outside the gene matches: 19. TCRdb independently ran MiXCR on the 5' RACE reads; one entry per CDR3 protein. The data contain about 27,000 distinct CDR3 sequences, 7.4% of them seen just once; the ten biggest clones take up roughly 13%. This clonotype has at least ten counts. Its antigen is unknown. The rearrangement links TRBV12-3 or TRBV12-4 to TRBJ2-3; TRBD2 agrees at 9 bases. This TCR derives from an adult woman who had mild COVID-19 (a few samples of this study predate the infection). Cell type and time point are not known. The sample taken for sequencing was PBMCs or a T cell subset sorted from them (not recorded which). CDR3 in amino acids: CASSHTGASGIGVADTQYF. In DNA, the CDR3 is TGTGCCAGCAGTCATACTGGGGCTAGCGGGATTGGCGTCGCAGATACGCAGTATTTT.